A selection of T cell receptor beta chains follows, all from one sample in a study of blood T cell repertoires in COVID-19. Profiling relied on immunoSEQ multiplex PCR, and the TCRdb table lists in-frame clones only, not all of them. The sample consists of roughly 200,000 clones, more than 70% of them appearing once. Sample: peripheral blood. The source of these receptors is a woman in her sixties with acute or convalescent COVID-19. CDR3s include the opening cysteine and the closing phenylalanine or tryptophan. Each record gives: D gene, clone size, J gene, V gene, CDR3 protein. A D gene is named only where the DNA matches it firmly. Clone size, where shown, is once, few, many, or a class for clones that have expanded.

d_call: TRBD2; clone_size: .; j_call: TRBJ2-1; v_call: TRBV7-2; cdr3_aa: CASSYLGLAGGPRSEQFF
d_call: TRBD2; clone_size: .; j_call: TRBJ2-5; v_call: TRBV24-1; cdr3_aa: CATSDSLSGRGETQYF
d_call: TRBD1; clone_size: .; j_call: TRBJ2-5; v_call: TRBV2; cdr3_aa: CASTLGTGRETQYF
d_call: TRBD1; clone_size: .; j_call: TRBJ1-5; v_call: TRBV28; cdr3_aa: CASSLGQGGNQPQHF
d_call: .; clone_size: .; j_call: TRBJ2-1; v_call: TRBV12-3/TRBV12-4; cdr3_aa: CASSLGTVGEQFF
d_call: TRBD2; clone_size: .; j_call: TRBJ2-2; v_call: TRBV19; cdr3_aa: CASSMRWREGRTGELFF
d_call: TRBD1; clone_size: .; j_call: TRBJ2-6; v_call: TRBV18; cdr3_aa: CASSPGTAGANVLTF
d_call: TRBD1; clone_size: .; j_call: TRBJ2-5; v_call: TRBV19; cdr3_aa: CASSTGQGKAETQYF
d_call: .; clone_size: .; j_call: TRBJ1-5; v_call: TRBV6-5; cdr3_aa: CASSTTGMVNQPQHF
d_call: .; clone_size: .; j_call: TRBJ2-5; v_call: TRBV29-1; cdr3_aa: CSLSQGGGETQYF
d_call: TRBD2; clone_size: .; j_call: TRBJ2-2; v_call: TRBV6-5; cdr3_aa: CASRVSGSAGELFF
d_call: TRBD2; clone_size: .; j_call: TRBJ2-1; v_call: TRBV4-1; cdr3_aa: CASSQRATSGTYNEQFF
d_call: TRBD2; clone_size: .; j_call: TRBJ2-3; v_call: TRBV5-4; cdr3_aa: CASSLSGRRGTDTQYF
d_call: TRBD1; clone_size: .; j_call: TRBJ2-5; v_call: TRBV5-1; cdr3_aa: CASSLNRGPQETQYF
d_call: TRBD2; clone_size: .; j_call: TRBJ2-7; v_call: TRBV3-1/TRBV3-2; cdr3_aa: CASSRGTSGYEQYF
d_call: .; clone_size: .; j_call: TRBJ1-4; v_call: TRBV19; cdr3_aa: CASSLLGDSGPNEKLFF
d_call: TRBD2; clone_size: .; j_call: TRBJ2-2; v_call: TRBV5-1; cdr3_aa: CASTSLLVAGSSGELFF
d_call: .; clone_size: .; j_call: TRBJ2-1; v_call: TRBV10-1; cdr3_aa: CASSEVAMNEQFF
d_call: .; clone_size: .; j_call: TRBJ1-1; v_call: TRBV9; cdr3_aa: CASSVGASVTEAFF
d_call: .; clone_size: few; j_call: TRBJ1-1; v_call: TRBV25-1; cdr3_aa: CASSLTGEAFF
d_call: .; clone_size: .; j_call: TRBJ2-1; v_call: TRBV6-6; cdr3_aa: CASSYLAAGQQFF
d_call: .; clone_size: .; j_call: TRBJ1-2; v_call: TRBV5-1; cdr3_aa: CASSDTGNGYTF
d_call: .; clone_size: .; j_call: TRBJ2-1; v_call: TRBV21-1; cdr3_aa: CASSKVTVPPPRSEQFF
d_call: TRBD1; clone_size: .; j_call: TRBJ1-1; v_call: TRBV10-3; cdr3_aa: CAISTPTGADTEAFF
d_call: .; clone_size: .; j_call: TRBJ1-1; v_call: TRBV11-2; cdr3_aa: CASSFEPRTEAFF
d_call: .; clone_size: .; j_call: TRBJ2-1; v_call: TRBV7-2; cdr3_aa: CASSPPSGDYNEQFF
d_call: .; clone_size: .; j_call: TRBJ1-5; v_call: TRBV30; cdr3_aa: CAWSGQSNQPQHF
d_call: .; clone_size: .; j_call: TRBJ2-2; v_call: TRBV3-1/TRBV3-2; cdr3_aa: CASSQDGALSTGELFF
d_call: TRBD1; clone_size: .; j_call: TRBJ2-1; v_call: TRBV5-1; cdr3_aa: CASSLEGQGVDNEQFF
d_call: .; clone_size: once; j_call: TRBJ2-2; v_call: TRBV5-1; cdr3_aa: CASSLTGYGGELFF
d_call: .; clone_size: .; j_call: TRBJ1-1; v_call: TRBV5-1; cdr3_aa: CASKMAGTEAFF